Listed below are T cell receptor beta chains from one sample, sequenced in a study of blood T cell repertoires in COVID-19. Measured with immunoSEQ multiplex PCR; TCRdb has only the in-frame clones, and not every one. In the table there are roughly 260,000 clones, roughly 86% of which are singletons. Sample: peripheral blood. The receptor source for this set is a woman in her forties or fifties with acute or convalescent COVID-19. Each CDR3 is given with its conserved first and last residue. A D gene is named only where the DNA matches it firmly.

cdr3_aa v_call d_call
CASSLTQYYGYTF TRBV27 NA
CASSLVPQGLTEAFF TRBV7-2 NA
CASSPAVASMRQYF TRBV7-8 NA
CASSLPTANTEAFF TRBV28 NA
CASSFTGTSGSEQYF TRBV5-1 TRBD2
CASSAGVLGETQYF TRBV27 TRBD2
CASSLLELADTGELFF TRBV5-4 TRBD2
CASTSGAGEDNEQFF TRBV2 TRBD2
CASSWDRGPFEQYF TRBV6-2/TRBV6-3 TRBD1
CASSENPRGGYTF TRBV7-2 NA
CASLIQGTGGPEAFF TRBV5-4 TRBD1
CAISDERESYYEQYF TRBV10-3 TRBD2
CASSQGTGELFF TRBV19 NA
CASSRSREALYEQYF TRBV2 TRBD2
CASSPSGRGAYNEQFF TRBV3-1/TRBV3-2 TRBD2
CASSHLSGTSTDTQYF TRBV14 NA
CASSDRGYNQPQHF TRBV6-4 NA
CASSLPTETQYF TRBV7-9 NA
CASSLVAETDTQYF TRBV5-1 NA
CASSPPEGQGLSSYEQYF TRBV19 TRBD1
CASSLERVGGINSNQPQHF TRBV5-5 NA
CASSGTSGNTDTQYF TRBV7-6 TRBD2
CASRRVLALYNEQFF TRBV6-5 NA
CASRKGRQGDREQYF TRBV27 TRBD1
CASSQDPGTTNEKLFF TRBV4-3 NA
CASSLVTPFSSGRARLDNEQFF TRBV13 TRBD2
CASSSQGNTGELFF TRBV6-5 NA
CASSQGLAGNNEQFF TRBV7-9 TRBD2
CASSGNGQGTFYEQYF TRBV28 TRBD1
CSVEDRSAGYRETQYF TRBV29-1 NA
CASSPLSPNRRNTEAFF TRBV7-2 NA
CASSLPGTWGNEQFF TRBV7-9 NA
CASRDRTDNEKLFF TRBV6-5 NA
CASSVGPGWQFF TRBV9 NA
CASSYRTSGSIETQYF TRBV3-1/TRBV3-2 TRBD2
CASSPYGGLAKNIQYF TRBV18 NA
CASSPPHAGAEQFF TRBV28 TRBD2
CASSRRGTSGYNEQFF TRBV27 TRBD2
CASRGKTRRSTDTQYF TRBV6-6 NA
CSVTGTRPDEQYF TRBV29-1 NA
CASSLGTGAGYTF TRBV5-1 TRBD1
CASSIRDGNQPQHF TRBV19 NA
CASSRWTGRDGYTF TRBV28 TRBD1
CASSTDRVGLAGSSYNEQFF TRBV19 TRBD2
CASSSSGRGGSEQFF TRBV6-5 TRBD2
CASSLGLPNEQFF TRBV27 NA
CAWSLWRDSYSGNTIYF TRBV30 NA
CASSSDSLLYNEQFF TRBV5-4 NA
CASSLRGQETQYF TRBV9 NA
CASSTRGLGGETQYF TRBV28 TRBD1
CASSLPDGHHRKAFF TRBV28 NA
CASSATGATNEKLFF TRBV11-3 TRBD1
CASSYGQGGYGYTF TRBV6-5 TRBD1
CASSVDGGSPRFFDEQFF TRBV9 NA
CASSVGRQGALGYTF TRBV5-1 TRBD1
CASSQTPDRTGGYTF TRBV6-5 TRBD1